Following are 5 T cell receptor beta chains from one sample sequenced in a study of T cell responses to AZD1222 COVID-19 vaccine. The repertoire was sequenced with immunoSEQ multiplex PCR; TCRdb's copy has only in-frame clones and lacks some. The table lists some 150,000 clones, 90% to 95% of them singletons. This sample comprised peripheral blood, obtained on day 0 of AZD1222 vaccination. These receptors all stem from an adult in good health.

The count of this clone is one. The DNA for the CDR3 is TGTGCCAGCAGTTTCACCTCCTGGCAGGATGCGGATAATCAGCCCCAGCATTTT. Translating it yields CASSFTSWQDADNQPQHF. The gene calls are TRBV28 and TRBJ1-5; D gene ambiguous. The CDR3 totals 18 residues. V shed 3 bases and J shed 4 bases, with 22 bases lying between them. The germline gives CDR1 MDHEN, CDR2 SYDVKM.

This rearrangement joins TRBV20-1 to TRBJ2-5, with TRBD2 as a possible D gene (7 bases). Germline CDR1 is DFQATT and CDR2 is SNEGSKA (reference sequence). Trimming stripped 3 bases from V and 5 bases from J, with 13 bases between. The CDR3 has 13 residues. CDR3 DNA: TGCAGTGCTAGTTGGGGGGGCGGTGAGACCCAGTACTTC. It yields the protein CSASWGGGETQYF.

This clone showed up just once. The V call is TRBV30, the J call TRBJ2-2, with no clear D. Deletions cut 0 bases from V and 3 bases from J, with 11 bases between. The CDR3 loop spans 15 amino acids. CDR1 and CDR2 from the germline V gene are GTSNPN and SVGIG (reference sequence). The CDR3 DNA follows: TGTGCCTGGAGTGTAGCCAGGATTTACACCGGGGAGCTGTTTTTT. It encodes CAWSVARIYTGELFF.

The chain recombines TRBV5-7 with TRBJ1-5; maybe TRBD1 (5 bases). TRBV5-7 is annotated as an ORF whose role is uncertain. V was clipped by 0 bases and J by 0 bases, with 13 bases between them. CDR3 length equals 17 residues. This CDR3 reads CASSLGQTYDSNQPQHF. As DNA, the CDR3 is TGTGCCAGCAGCTTGGGACAGACATATGATAGCAATCAGCCCCAGCATTTT.

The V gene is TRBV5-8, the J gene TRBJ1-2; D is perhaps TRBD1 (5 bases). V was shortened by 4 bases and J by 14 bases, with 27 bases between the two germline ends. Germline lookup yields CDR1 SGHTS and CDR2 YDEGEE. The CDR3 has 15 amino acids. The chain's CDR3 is CASSPPYRRGGVATF. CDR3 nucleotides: TGTGCCAGCAGCCCACCCTACCGTCGTGGAGGGGTGGCGACCTTC.